The 10 T cell receptor beta chains below were found in one sample sequenced in a study of blood T cell repertoires in COVID-19. Using immunoSEQ multiplex PCR, the repertoire was profiled, and TCRdb retains in-frame clones only, with some absent. The sample lists about 360,000 clones, around 87% seen once, with about 3% in the top ten. What was sequenced was peripheral blood. The receptor set was obtained from a human donor in a cohort sampled during active COVID-19.

This chain connects TRBV10-3 to TRBJ2-1; D is ambiguous. Germline V CDR1 and CDR2: ENHRY, SYGVKD. Trimming left V 4 bases short and J 5 bases short, with 18 bases between. CDR3 length: 16 residues. The CDR3, as DNA: TGTGCCATCAGTGCCACTGCGAAACGCCCCCACAATGAGCAGTTCTTC. Encoded protein: CAISATAKRPHNEQFF.

A single count supports this clone. The rearrangement links TRBV15 to TRBJ1-6; D unclear. The V gene lost 1 base and the J gene lost 9 bases, with 13 bases spanning the gap. CDR1 LNHNV and CDR2 YYDKDF come from the germline V gene (reference sequence). The CDR3 sequence is 15 residues long. The CDR3 DNA is TGTGCCACCAGCAGAGTTCGAGATGGCGGTTCACCCCTCCACTTT. It yields the protein CATSRVRDGGSPLHF.

V is TRBV11-2 and J is TRBJ2-1, with D perhaps TRBD2 (5 bases). V gave up 0 bases and J gave up 3 bases, with 12 bases separating them. Germline values: CDR1 SGHAT, CDR2 FQNNGV. The CDR3 is made up of 16 amino acids. The CDR3 reads CASSLEVGDDYNEQFF. The CDR3 region has the DNA TGTGCCAGCAGCTTAGAGGTGGGAGACGACTACAATGAGCAGTTCTTC.

The chain employs TRBV5-1 and TRBJ1-6; TRBD1 is a possible D gene (5 bases). CDR1 SGHRS and CDR2 YFSETQ come from the germline V gene. Trimming took off 0 bases at V and 0 bases at J, with 7 bases between the two ends. CDR3 length equals 16 residues. This CDR3 is CASSLEGVSYNSPLHF. The CDR3 region has the DNA TGCGCCAGCAGCTTGGAAGGGGTCTCCTATAATTCACCCCTCCACTTT.

The chain is built from TRBV2 and TRBJ2-7; D may be TRBD2 (6 bases). Germline V CDR1 and CDR2: SNHLY, FYNNEI. CDR3 length equals 15 residues. Trimming stripped 5 bases from V and 2 bases from J, with 16 bases between. In DNA, the CDR3 is TGTGCCAGCAGTTCCCCCGGGACTGAAACCTACGAGCAGTACTTC. It specifies CASSSPGTETYEQYF.

The chain joins TRBV6-6 to TRBJ2-7; 10 nucleotides align to TRBD1. CDR3 size: 14 residues. Germline-derived CDR1 and CDR2 are MNHNY and SVGAGI (reference sequence). After removal of 6 bases from V and 6 bases from J, the junction contained 8 bases not matched to a gene. CDR3 bases: TGTGCCAGCAGAACCGGGACAGGGGCCGGCGAGCAGTACTTC. Translating it yields CASRTGTGAGEQYF.

The DNA for the CDR3 is TGTGCCAGCGCCCGGGAGGCAGCCATCGCCTACGAGCAGTACTTC. Amino acids: CASAREAAIAYEQYF. V gene TRBV2 combines with J gene TRBJ2-7, with 7 bases identical to TRBD2. The CDR3 runs 15 residues. Germline values: CDR1 SNHLY, CDR2 FYNNEI. Trimming removed 8 bases from V and 2 bases from J; junction bases left unmatched: 12.

The gene calls are TRBV6-5 and TRBJ2-3, with TRBD2 identical over 12 bases. Trimming took 8 bases from V and 5 from J; bases not matched to a gene: 8. This CDR3 spans 15 amino acids. Germline CDR1 is MNHEY and CDR2 is SVGAGI. DNA of the CDR3: TGTGCCAGCCGACTAGCGGGAGTCTATGGAGATACGCAGTATTTT. Translated: CASRLAGVYGDTQYF.

The CDR3 protein is CASSLGGRYNEQFF. The CDR3, as DNA: TGTGCCAGCAGCCTCGGGGGGCGGTACAATGAGCAGTTCTTC. The genes are TRBV5-6 and TRBJ2-1; possible D gene TRBD2, 7 bases. CDR1 is SGHDT and CDR2 is YYEEEE in the germline V gene. V dropped 4 bases and J dropped 4 bases, with 12 bases sitting between them. The length of the CDR3 is 14 residues.

V is TRBV19 and J is TRBJ2-5, with a weak D call TRBD2 (5 bases). V dropped 4 bases and J dropped 2 bases, with 14 bases sitting between them. The CDR3 spans 15 residues. The germline gives CDR1 LNHDA, CDR2 SQIVND (reference sequence). The CDR3 spells CASSTRYSVQETQYF. The CDR3 DNA is TGTGCCAGTAGTACGAGATATAGCGTACAAGAGACCCAGTACTTC.